A single sample gave rise to the 20 T cell receptor beta chains below, sequenced in a study of T cell responses to AZD1222 COVID-19 vaccine. The repertoire was sequenced with immunoSEQ multiplex PCR; TCRdb's copy has only in-frame clones and lacks some. This sample yields roughly 120,000 clones, of which around 87% are seen a single time; roughly 3.5% belongs to the top ten. The sequences come from peripheral blood, collected on day 0 of AZD1222 vaccination. The receptor set was obtained from an adult in good health.

The rearrangement joins TRBV18 to TRBJ2-3, with D possibly matching TRBD2 (5 bases). Germline loops: CDR1 KGHSH, CDR2 LQKENI. The V end lost 4 bases, the J end lost 0 bases, and 11 bases lay between the germline ends. CDR3 length equals 15 residues. The CDR3 sequence is CASSQRQVSTDTQYF. In nucleotides, the CDR3 is TGTGCCAGCTCACAGCGGCAGGTTAGCACAGATACGCAGTATTTT. The full variable domain, in which reference TRBV18 and TRBJ2-3 provide the parts outside the CDR3, is NAGVMQNPRHLVRRRGQEARLRCSPMKGHSHVYWYRQLPEEGLKFMVYLQKENIIDESGMPKERFSAEFPKEGPSILRIQQVVRGDSAAYFCASSQRQVSTDTQYFGPGTRLTVL.

This clone showed up just a few times. The rearrangement uses TRBV25-1 and TRBJ1-2; 8 bases are a match to TRBD1. CDR3 length: 15 amino acids. The V and J ends lost 5 bases and 1 base, in that order; junction bases with no gene match: 6. Per germline, CDR1 MGHDK and CDR2 SYGVNS. CDR3 protein: CASSSLQGGNYGYTF. In DNA, the CDR3 is TGTGCCAGCAGTAGTTTACAGGGGGGTAACTATGGCTACACCTTC.

A single count supports this clone. The rearrangement joins TRBV10-3 to TRBJ2-7, with D possibly TRBD1 on 6 matching bases. V was cut by 6 bases and J by 0 bases, with 9 bases left in between. Germline-derived CDR1 and CDR2 are ENHRY and SYGVKD. There are 13 residues in the CDR3. The CDR3 DNA reads as TGTGCCATCAGGGTACAGGGCTCCTACGAGCAGTACTTC. Amino acids: CAIRVQGSYEQYF.

The chain joins TRBV6-5 to TRBJ2-2, with TRBD2 matching over 7 bases. The CDR3 spans 14 residues. V lost 6 bases, J lost 5 bases, and 6 bases stayed unmatched. Germline CDR1 reads MNHEY; CDR2 reads SVGAGI. CDR3 amino acids: CASRAGVNTGELFF. The CDR3 DNA is TGTGCCAGCAGGGCGGGGGTGAATACCGGGGAGCTGTTTTTT.

The chain couples TRBV19 to TRBJ2-7, with a weak D call TRBD2 (5 bases). The CDR3 contains 13 residues. V lost 8 bases to trimming and J lost 3 bases, with 14 bases between them. Germline V gene sequence: CDR1 LNHDA, CDR2 SQIVND (reference sequence). CDR3 DNA: TGTGCCAGTGCTCTAACGGGAAGCTACGAGCAGTACTTC. This codes for CASALTGSYEQYF.

This chain connects TRBV19 to TRBJ1-2; unclear D gene. Germline V gene lookup returns CDR1 LNHDA and CDR2 SQIVND (reference sequence). The CDR3 loop spans 17 amino acids. The V and J ends lost 0 bases and 6 bases respectively, with 20 bases between them. The CDR3 nucleotides are TGTGCCAGTAGTATAGATTACTCCGACGGGAGGTGGAATGGCTACACCTTC. Residues: CASSIDYSDGRWNGYTF.

This clone was seen once. The CDR3 nucleotides read TGTGCCAGCAGTACTCCGGCTAGGTCGGAGACCCAGTACTTC. It translates to CASSTPARSETQYF. The chain is built from TRBV6-2 or TRBV6-3 and TRBJ2-5; D remains ambiguous. Germline V lookup: CDR1 MNHEY, CDR2 SVGEGT. The CDR3 has 14 residues. V was cut by 5 bases and J by 5 bases, with 15 bases left in between.

The chain combines TRBV24-1 with TRBJ2-3; D is perhaps TRBD2 (5 bases). The V gene lost 7 bases and the J gene lost 1 base, with 11 bases spanning the gap. Germline-derived CDR1 and CDR2 are KGHDR and SFDVKD. The CDR3 extends over 14 amino acids. The CDR3 spells CATRAAGGTDTQYF. The CDR3 region has the DNA TGTGCCACCAGGGCGGCGGGCGGCACAGATACGCAGTATTTT.

Points on this clone: The same CDR3 is also encoded by other DNA sequences in this sample. V and J are TRBV12-3 or TRBV12-4 and TRBJ1-5; the D is unclear. Trimming removed 3 bases at V and 3 bases at J, with 6 bases between. The CDR3 sequence is 13 residues long. The CDR3 sequence: CASSFLSNQPQHF. CDR3 bases: TGTGCCAGCAGTTTTTTATCCAATCAGCCCCAGCATTTT.

The sample holds one count of this clone. The rearrangement joins TRBV5-5 to TRBJ2-2; TRBD2 matches 10 bases. V shed 1 base, J shed 5 bases, and the junction held 11 bases outside the gene matches. The CDR3 runs to 18 residues. Looked up from germline, CDR1 is SGHKS and CDR2 is YYEKEE (reference sequence). Written as DNA, the CDR3 is TGTGCCAGCAGCTTGTCACTCGCTAGCGGGGGAGTTACCGGGGAGCTGTTTTTT. It codes for CASSLSLASGGVTGELFF.

The gene calls are TRBV13 and TRBJ1-1, with 7 nucleotides matching TRBD1. This CDR3 contains 14 residues. Unmatched junction bases numbered 0, after V lost 1 base and J lost 1 base. In germline, CDR1 is PRHDT, CDR2 FYEKMQ (reference sequence). The CDR3 loop reads CASSLDRGNTEAFF. The DNA of the CDR3 is TGTGCCAGCAGCTTAGACAGGGGGAACACTGAAGCTTTCTTT.

The chain combines TRBV27 with TRBJ1-5; D is uncertain. The CDR3 is made up of 15 amino acids. V was pared by 4 bases and J by 6 bases, with 16 bases between. CDR1 and CDR2 (germline): MNHEY, SMNVEV (reference sequence). The CDR3 is CASSSLDGSLQPQHF. The DNA for the CDR3 is TGTGCCAGCAGTTCCCTTGACGGGTCACTTCAGCCCCAGCATTTT.

This chain joins TRBV5-1 and TRBJ1-4; D is possibly TRBD1 (5 bases). Germline assignment: CDR1 SGHRS and CDR2 YFSETQ. The V end lost 2 bases, the J end lost 5 bases, and 7 bases lay between the germline ends. This CDR3 comprises 13 residues. The CDR3 nucleotides are TGCGCCAGCAGCTTCGGGGCGAATGAAAAACTGTTTTTT. This translates into CASSFGANEKLFF.

V usage is TRBV3-1 (or the pseudogene TRBV3-2) and J usage is TRBJ1-2; D gene uncertain. The CDR3 sequence is 20 residues long. Germline CDR1 and CDR2: LGHDT and YNNKEL (reference sequence). With 1 base removed from V and 1 base from J, the gap between germline ends came to 25 bases. The CDR3: CASSQVSPTDRRALNYGYTF. The DNA of the CDR3 is TGTGCCAGCAGCCAAGTATCGCCGACGGACCGACGAGCTCTTAACTATGGCTACACCTTC.

This chain connects TRBV6-6 to TRBJ1-2; 9 positions match TRBD1. From germline, CDR1 is MNHNY and CDR2 SVGAGI (reference sequence). V trimming: 4 bases; J trimming: 5 bases; junction bases outside the gene matches: 11. The CDR3 loop spans 16 amino acids. For the CDR3, the DNA is TGTGCCAGCAGTTTCTCGGGACAGGGCCTACCATATGGCTACACCTTC. Translated: CASSFSGQGLPYGYTF.

The gene calls are TRBV3-1 (or the pseudogene TRBV3-2) and TRBJ2-1; no clear D. V dropped 1 base and J dropped 9 bases, with 10 bases sitting between them. This CDR3 has 13 amino acids. Germline V CDR1 and CDR2: LGHDT, YNNKEL (reference sequence). The CDR3 region is CASSQGPRAEQFF. CDR3 bases: TGTGCCAGCAGCCAAGGACCCCGGGCTGAGCAGTTCTTC.

The rearrangement uses TRBV7-2 and TRBJ2-7; TRBD2 might be the D (6 bases). The CDR3 totals 15 residues. The V gene's germline CDR1 is SGHTA and CDR2 FQGNSA. The V end was cut by 0 bases, the J end by 2 bases, with 11 bases between. The DNA for the CDR3 is TGTGCCAGCAGCTTAGCGCGGGGAAGCGCCTACGAGCAGTACTTC. As protein: CASSLARGSAYEQYF.

The V gene is TRBV19, the J gene TRBJ1-1; D ambiguous. Germline loops: CDR1 LNHDA, CDR2 SQIVND (reference sequence). V was pared by 6 bases and J by 1 base, with 12 bases between. The CDR3 spans 14 residues. The CDR3 nucleotides are TGTGCCAGTAGAAGTCTAATCGGGAACACTGAAGCTTTCTTT. Amino acids: CASRSLIGNTEAFF.

V is TRBV4-2 and J is TRBJ1-1, with TRBD1 matching over 9 bases. The CDR3 extends over 15 amino acids. With V trimmed by 2 bases and J by 4 bases, 5 bases remained unmatched. Germline V lookup: CDR1 LGHNA, CDR2 YNFKEQ. CDR3 nucleotide sequence: TGTGCCAGCAGCCAACGACAGGGGGAGGTCACTGAAGCTTTCTTT. It specifies CASSQRQGEVTEAFF.

V gene TRBV29-1 combines with J gene TRBJ2-6; no clear D gene. This CDR3 region has 14 residues. CDR1 is SQVTM, CDR2 ANQGSEA, per germline. V was pared by 6 bases and J by 0 bases, with 9 bases between. Written as DNA, the CDR3 is TGCAGCGTCTATGACACCTCTGGGGCCAACGTCCTGACTTTC. Encoded protein: CSVYDTSGANVLTF. The full variable domain, rest sourced from reference TRBV29-1 and TRBJ2-6, is SAVISQKPSRDICQRGTSLTIQCQVDSQVTMMFWYRQQPGQSLTLIATANQGSEATYESGFVIDKFPISRPNLTFSTLTVSNMSPEDSSIYLCSVYDTSGANVLTFGAGSRLTVL.